Listed below are T cell receptor beta chains from one sample, sequenced in a study of technical replicates of blood from several donors. The data were produced by immunoSEQ multiplex PCR, yet TCRdb's version contains in-frame clones alone and is incomplete. The sample holds about 81,000 clones; about 96% are singletons and the top ten take around 0.2%. Sequencing was performed on T cells isolated from PBMCs. The receptors shown here come from a human donor in good health. The CDR3 runs from the conserved cysteine through the conserved F or W. The order of the fields is D gene, J gene, clone size, V gene, CDR3 DNA, CDR3 protein. D genes are given only for firm matches. Not all rows give a size; the values are once, few, many and, for expanded clones, a class.

d_call: TRBD1
j_call: TRBJ1-1
clone_size: few
v_call: TRBV27
cdr3_nt: TGTGCCAGCAGGACAGGGGGCACTGAAGCTTTCTTT
cdr3_aa: CASRTGGTEAFF

d_call: .
j_call: TRBJ2-1
clone_size: once
v_call: TRBV5-1
cdr3_nt: TGCGCCAGCAGCTTGAAAGACTATCAACTACGGGGCAATGAGCAGTTCTTC
cdr3_aa: CASSLKDYQLRGNEQFF

d_call: TRBD1
j_call: TRBJ2-3
clone_size: .
v_call: TRBV2
cdr3_nt: TGTGCCAGCAGTGAAGATTTCGGGACAGTCATAGGCGTTAGCACAGATACGCAGTATTTT
cdr3_aa: CASSEDFGTVIGVSTDTQYF

d_call: .
j_call: TRBJ1-2
clone_size: .
v_call: TRBV11-2
cdr3_nt: TGTGCCAGCAGCTTAGTACGAGTTGGTCATCCAAGCGGCTACACCTTC
cdr3_aa: CASSLVRVGHPSGYTF

d_call: .
j_call: TRBJ1-5
clone_size: .
v_call: TRBV7-9
cdr3_nt: TGTGCCAGCAGCTTAAATGTGGGAGGGGATGGTAGTCAGCCCCAGCATTTT
cdr3_aa: CASSLNVGGDGSQPQHF

d_call: .
j_call: TRBJ2-5
clone_size: .
v_call: TRBV5-1
cdr3_nt: TGCGCCAGCAGCTTGTCGGAGCAAGAGACCCAGTACTTC
cdr3_aa: CASSLSEQETQYF

d_call: .
j_call: TRBJ2-7
clone_size: .
v_call: TRBV7-6
cdr3_nt: TGTGCCAGCAGCTTAAACATCGACTACGAGCAGTACTTC
cdr3_aa: CASSLNIDYEQYF

d_call: .
j_call: TRBJ1-4
clone_size: .
v_call: TRBV6-1
cdr3_nt: TGTGCCACCTGGACAGTCCCAAATGAAAAACTGTTTTTT
cdr3_aa: CATWTVPNEKLFF

d_call: .
j_call: TRBJ1-4
clone_size: .
v_call: TRBV19
cdr3_nt: TGTGCCAGTAGTATAATACTAGGTGTCGGTGAAAAACTGTTTTTT
cdr3_aa: CASSIILGVGEKLFF

d_call: .
j_call: TRBJ2-2
clone_size: .
v_call: TRBV4-1
cdr3_nt: TGCGCCAGCAGCCGAGCGAAAATTAACACCGGGGAGCTGTTTTTT
cdr3_aa: CASSRAKINTGELFF

d_call: .
j_call: TRBJ1-5
clone_size: .
v_call: TRBV30
cdr3_nt: TGTGCCTGGAGTGCCGGACAGACCAATCAGCCCCAGCATTTT
cdr3_aa: CAWSAGQTNQPQHF

d_call: TRBD2
j_call: TRBJ2-7
clone_size: .
v_call: TRBV4-2
cdr3_nt: TGTGCCAGCAGCATTCGAGCGGGGGCCACCTACGAGCAGTACTTC
cdr3_aa: CASSIRAGATYEQYF

d_call: TRBD2
j_call: TRBJ2-2
clone_size: .
v_call: TRBV14
cdr3_nt: TGTGCCAGCAGCCAAGATGGGACTAGCGGGTTTACCGGGGAGCTGTTTTTT
cdr3_aa: CASSQDGTSGFTGELFF

d_call: TRBD1
j_call: TRBJ2-1
clone_size: .
v_call: TRBV6-6
cdr3_nt: TGTGCCAGCCGCTACTGGGACAGAAACCTCAATGAGCAGTTCTTC
cdr3_aa: CASRYWDRNLNEQFF

d_call: .
j_call: TRBJ1-1
clone_size: .
v_call: TRBV5-5
cdr3_nt: TGTGCCAGCAGCAGGGGACAAACGAACACTGAAGCTTTCTTT
cdr3_aa: CASSRGQTNTEAFF

d_call: .
j_call: TRBJ2-1
clone_size: .
v_call: TRBV6-5
cdr3_nt: TGTGCCAGCAGCTCTGGCGCAGGGAATGAGCAGTTCTTC
cdr3_aa: CASSSGAGNEQFF

d_call: .
j_call: TRBJ2-7
clone_size: once
v_call: TRBV6-5
cdr3_nt: TGTGCCAGCACCGGGGGGCGCGCCTCCTACGAGCAGTACTTC
cdr3_aa: CASTGGRASYEQYF

d_call: TRBD1
j_call: TRBJ2-1
clone_size: .
v_call: TRBV4-1
cdr3_nt: TGCGCCAGCAGCCAAGGAAGGGCAGGGGGCTACAATGAGCAGTTCTTC
cdr3_aa: CASSQGRAGGYNEQFF

d_call: TRBD1
j_call: TRBJ2-1
clone_size: .
v_call: TRBV13
cdr3_nt: TGTGCCAGCAGTCGACAGGGTTTATTGTACAATGAGCAGTTCTTC
cdr3_aa: CASSRQGLLYNEQFF

d_call: .
j_call: TRBJ2-7
clone_size: .
v_call: TRBV27
cdr3_nt: TGTGCCAGCAGTTTGGTACGGGGACTCTCCTACGAGCAGTACTTC
cdr3_aa: CASSLVRGLSYEQYF

d_call: .
j_call: TRBJ1-3
clone_size: .
v_call: TRBV7-3
cdr3_nt: TGTGCCAGCAGCTTCCCCGGGGGTGGACCCTCTGGAAACACCATATATTTT
cdr3_aa: CASSFPGGGPSGNTIYF

d_call: TRBD1
j_call: TRBJ1-2
clone_size: few
v_call: TRBV10-3
cdr3_nt: TGTGCCATCAGGCGGGACAGGGGTGATGGCTACACCTTC
cdr3_aa: CAIRRDRGDGYTF

d_call: TRBD1
j_call: TRBJ1-5
clone_size: .
v_call: TRBV30
cdr3_nt: TGTGCCTGGAGTGCAAACACAGGGGTGAGAAATCAGCCCCAGCATTTT
cdr3_aa: CAWSANTGVRNQPQHF

d_call: TRBD1
j_call: TRBJ1-6
clone_size: .
v_call: TRBV2
cdr3_nt: TGTGCCAGCATACGGACAGGGGATTCACCCCTCCACTTT
cdr3_aa: CASIRTGDSPLHF

d_call: .
j_call: TRBJ2-7
clone_size: .
v_call: TRBV25-1
cdr3_nt: TGTGCCAGCAGTATAAGGACTGGGGGCGTCTACGAGCAGTACTTC
cdr3_aa: CASSIRTGGVYEQYF

d_call: TRBD2
j_call: TRBJ2-3
clone_size: .
v_call: TRBV27
cdr3_nt: TGTGCCAGCAGTTTAAGTTTCTGGCGGGAGGGGACAGATACGCAGTATTTT
cdr3_aa: CASSLSFWREGTDTQYF

d_call: .
j_call: TRBJ1-1
clone_size: .
v_call: TRBV2
cdr3_nt: TGTGCCAGCAGTGCCGGGGGGGAGTGGACTGAAGCTTTCTTT
cdr3_aa: CASSAGGEWTEAFF

d_call: .
j_call: TRBJ2-1
clone_size: .
v_call: TRBV6-4
cdr3_nt: TGTGCCAGCAGTGACTCACGCAGGGTCGGTGAGCAGTTCTTC
cdr3_aa: CASSDSRRVGEQFF

d_call: .
j_call: TRBJ1-6
clone_size: .
v_call: TRBV30
cdr3_nt: TGTGCCTGGAGTGTCGAGGTTCTTGTATCACCCCTCCACTTT
cdr3_aa: CAWSVEVLVSPLHF

d_call: .
j_call: TRBJ1-1
clone_size: .
v_call: TRBV2
cdr3_nt: TGTGCCAGCAGTGAACAGGGACGGGGGGTTGAAGCTTTCTTT
cdr3_aa: CASSEQGRGVEAFF

d_call: TRBD2
j_call: TRBJ2-2
clone_size: .
v_call: TRBV19
cdr3_nt: TGTGCCAGTAGCGTGGCGGGAGGCCCGCCCACCGGGGAGCTGTTTTTT
cdr3_aa: CASSVAGGPPTGELFF

d_call: TRBD2
j_call: TRBJ2-3
clone_size: .
v_call: TRBV9
cdr3_nt: TGTGCCAGCAGCCCTCCGGGACTAGCGGGACCAGATACGCAGTATTTT
cdr3_aa: CASSPPGLAGPDTQYF

d_call: .
j_call: TRBJ1-1
clone_size: .
v_call: TRBV6-1
cdr3_nt: TGTGCCAGCAGCGAAAGGGGGAGAACTGAAGCTTTCTTT
cdr3_aa: CASSERGRTEAFF

d_call: .
j_call: TRBJ1-1
clone_size: .
v_call: TRBV29-1
cdr3_nt: TGCAGCGTTGACAGGGCGAACACTGAAGCTTTCTTT
cdr3_aa: CSVDRANTEAFF

d_call: .
j_call: TRBJ2-2
clone_size: .
v_call: TRBV4-1
cdr3_nt: TGCGCCAGCAGTAGAGGGACCGGGGAGCTGTTTTTT
cdr3_aa: CASSRGTGELFF

d_call: .
j_call: TRBJ2-7
clone_size: .
v_call: TRBV4-1
cdr3_nt: TGCGCCAGCAGCCAAGGTCAGGGTCTACCTTCCTACGAGCAGTACTTC
cdr3_aa: CASSQGQGLPSYEQYF

d_call: .
j_call: TRBJ1-5
clone_size: .
v_call: TRBV28
cdr3_nt: TGTGCCAGCACCCGACTGGCAAGTCAGCCCCAGCATTTT
cdr3_aa: CASTRLASQPQHF

d_call: TRBD2
j_call: TRBJ2-1
clone_size: .
v_call: TRBV7-8
cdr3_nt: TGTGCCAGCAGCAAGACTAGCGGGGGGGCATCTGAGCAGTTCTTC
cdr3_aa: CASSKTSGGASEQFF

d_call: .
j_call: TRBJ2-7
clone_size: .
v_call: TRBV7-9
cdr3_nt: TGTGCCAGCAGCTTAGTAGGGGGAAAACCCTACGAGCAGTACTTC
cdr3_aa: CASSLVGGKPYEQYF

d_call: TRBD2
j_call: TRBJ2-1
clone_size: .
v_call: TRBV4-1
cdr3_nt: TGCGCCAGCAGCCAAGTCGAGACTAGCAGAGACAATGAGCAGTTCTTC
cdr3_aa: CASSQVETSRDNEQFF

d_call: .
j_call: TRBJ2-7
clone_size: .
v_call: TRBV11-2
cdr3_nt: TGTGCCAGCAGCTTAGAGAGGGCCGGGAACGAGCAGTACTTC
cdr3_aa: CASSLERAGNEQYF

d_call: .
j_call: TRBJ1-1
clone_size: .
v_call: TRBV4-1
cdr3_nt: TGCGCCAGCAGCCTATTAGGGGGGAACACTGAAGCTTTCTTT
cdr3_aa: CASSLLGGNTEAFF

d_call: TRBD1
j_call: TRBJ2-5
clone_size: .
v_call: TRBV5-1
cdr3_nt: TGCGCCAGCAGCTTAGGACAGGGGGCCTCAGAGACCCAGTACTTC
cdr3_aa: CASSLGQGASETQYF

d_call: .
j_call: TRBJ1-2
clone_size: few
v_call: TRBV7-6
cdr3_nt: TGTGCCAGCAGCGAGGGGGGGCTCGATGGCTACACCTTC
cdr3_aa: CASSEGGLDGYTF

d_call: TRBD1
j_call: TRBJ2-7
clone_size: .
v_call: TRBV7-9
cdr3_nt: TGTGCCAGCAGCCGCAACAAACAGGGGGGCGAGCAGTACTTC
cdr3_aa: CASSRNKQGGEQYF

d_call: .
j_call: TRBJ2-3
clone_size: .
v_call: TRBV30
cdr3_nt: TGTGCCTGGAGTGTAGGGGGTACGCAGTATTTT
cdr3_aa: CAWSVGGTQYF

d_call: .
j_call: TRBJ1-1
clone_size: .
v_call: TRBV29-1
cdr3_nt: TGCAGCGTTGTTGGTGGGGGGTGGAGGTTGAACACTGAAGCTTTCTTT
cdr3_aa: CSVVGGGWRLNTEAFF

d_call: .
j_call: TRBJ2-5
clone_size: .
v_call: TRBV29-1
cdr3_nt: TGCAGCGTTGCAGCCAGGCTCATACAAGAGACCCAGTACTTC
cdr3_aa: CSVAARLIQETQYF